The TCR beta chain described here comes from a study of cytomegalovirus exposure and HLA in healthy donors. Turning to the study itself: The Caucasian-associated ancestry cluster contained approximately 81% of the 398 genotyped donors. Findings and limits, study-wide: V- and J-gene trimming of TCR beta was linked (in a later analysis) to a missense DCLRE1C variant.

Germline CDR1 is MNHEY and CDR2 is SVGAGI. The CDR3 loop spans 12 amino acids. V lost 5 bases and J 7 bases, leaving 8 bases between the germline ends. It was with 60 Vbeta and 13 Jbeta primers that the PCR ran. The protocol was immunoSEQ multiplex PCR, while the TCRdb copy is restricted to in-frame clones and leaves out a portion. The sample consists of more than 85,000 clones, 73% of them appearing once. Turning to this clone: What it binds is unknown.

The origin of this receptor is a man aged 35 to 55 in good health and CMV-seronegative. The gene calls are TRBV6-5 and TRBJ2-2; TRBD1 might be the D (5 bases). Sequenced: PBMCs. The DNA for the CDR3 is TGTGCCAGCAGTCTAGGGGTCGGGGAGCTGTTTTTT. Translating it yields CASSLGVGELFF.